The next 6 T cell receptor beta chains were all read from a single sample in a study of blood T cell repertoires in COVID-19. Assay: immunoSEQ multiplex PCR; the TCRdb copy retains only in-frame clones and omits some. The repertoire has approximately 100,000 clones, around 90% of them found once; the top ten carry 4% to 5%. Sequenced sample: peripheral blood. These receptors all come from a man in his 70s with acute or convalescent COVID-19.

The chain has TRBV28 and TRBJ1-5; a possible D gene is TRBD1 (5 bases). V shed 7 bases and J shed 5 bases, with 12 bases lying between them. This CDR3 region has 13 residues. Germline V gene lookup returns CDR1 MDHEN and CDR2 SYDVKM. The DNA for the CDR3 is TGTGCCAGCAACCGGTGGGGGGATCAGCCCCAGCATTTT. This codes for CASNRWGDQPQHF.

This chain joins TRBV9 and TRBJ1-4; a weak D match, TRBD1 (5 bases). The CDR3 totals 16 residues. Trimming pared 0 bases from V and 0 bases from J, leaving 9 bases between. Germline-derived CDR1 and CDR2 are SGDLS and YYNGEE. Here the CDR3 DNA reads TGTGCCAGCAGCGTAGAATTCAGGGCAACTAATGAAAAACTGTTTTTT. Amino acids: CASSVEFRATNEKLFF.

The chain links TRBV4-1 to TRBJ1-1, with D perhaps TRBD1 (6 bases). V gave up 0 bases and J gave up 5 bases, with 13 bases separating them. The CDR3 is 15 amino acids. The germline V gene encodes CDR1 MGHRA and CDR2 YSYEKL. The CDR3, as DNA: TGCGCCAGCAGCCAAGATCGGGCAGGGGATACTGAAGCTTTCTTT. Encoded protein: CASSQDRAGDTEAFF.

The CDR3 coding sequence is TGTGCCAGCAGCCAAGAGTGGAGCACAGGGGGAGATAATTCACCCCTCCACTTT. Protein product: CASSQEWSTGGDNSPLHF. This chain connects TRBV3-1 (or the pseudogene TRBV3-2) to TRBJ1-6; TRBD1 aligns across 8 bases. Trimming at V came to 0 bases and at J to 5 bases, leaving 9 bases not matched to a gene. The CDR3 runs to 18 residues. From germline, CDR1 is LGHDT and CDR2 YNNKEL (reference sequence).

The rearrangement joins TRBV15 to TRBJ1-2; tentatively, D is TRBD1 (6 bases). The germline V gene encodes CDR1 LNHNV and CDR2 YYDKDF (reference sequence). The CDR3 extends over 17 amino acids. V was shortened by 3 bases and J by 2 bases, with 19 bases between the two germline ends. This CDR3 is CATSSDQGRLTNYGYTF. The CDR3 nucleotides are TGTGCCACCAGCAGTGACCAGGGGCGGTTGACCAACTATGGCTACACCTTC.

The genes are TRBV10-1 and TRBJ2-3, with TRBD1 identical over 11 bases. This CDR3 has 14 residues. Trimming removed 6 bases from V and 6 bases from J; junction bases left unmatched: 5. The germline gives CDR1 WNHNN, CDR2 SYGVQD (reference sequence). CDR3 region: CASSPDRGRDTQYF. As DNA, the CDR3 is TGCGCCAGCAGCCCGGACAGGGGGCGGGATACGCAGTATTTT.